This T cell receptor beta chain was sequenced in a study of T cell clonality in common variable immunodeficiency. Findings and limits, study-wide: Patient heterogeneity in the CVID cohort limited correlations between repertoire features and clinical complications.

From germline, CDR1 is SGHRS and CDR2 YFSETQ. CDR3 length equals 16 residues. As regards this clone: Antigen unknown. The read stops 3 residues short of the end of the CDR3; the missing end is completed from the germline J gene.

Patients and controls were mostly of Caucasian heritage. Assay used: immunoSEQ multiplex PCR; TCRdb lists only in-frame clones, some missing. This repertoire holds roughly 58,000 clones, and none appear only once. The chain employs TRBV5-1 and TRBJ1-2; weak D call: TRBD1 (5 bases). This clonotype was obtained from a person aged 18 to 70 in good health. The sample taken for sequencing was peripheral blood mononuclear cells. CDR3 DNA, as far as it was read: TGCGCCAGCAGCGAGTTAGCGGGAGGGGCCCTAGATACC. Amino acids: CASSELAGGALDT. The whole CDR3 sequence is CASSELAGGALDTYTF. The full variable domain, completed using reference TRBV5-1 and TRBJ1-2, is KAGVTQTPRYLIKTRGQQVTLSCSPISGHRSVSWYQQTPGQGLQFLFEYFSETQRNKGNFPGRFSGRQFSNSRSEMNVSTLELGDSALYLCASSELAGGALDTYTFGSGTRLTVV.